This T cell receptor (beta chain) came from a study of blood T cell repertoires in COVID-19. Study at large: Whether acute or convalescent, the COVID-19 samples came from the United States, Italy and Spain. Sources were T cells, B-cell-depleted T cells, or PBMCs; the material itself was cDNA or gDNA.

Trimming shortened V by 10 bases and J by 3 bases, and 4 bases separated the two germline ends. This CDR3 is built from 10 residues. Per the germline V gene, CDR1 is MNHEY and CDR2 is SVGAGI. Assay used: immunoSEQ multiplex PCR; TCRdb lists only in-frame clones, some missing. The sample yields tens of thousands of clones, 75% to 90% seen once. Sequenced input: peripheral blood. The source is a man aged 55 to 69 with acute or convalescent COVID-19. This chain uses TRBV6-5 with TRBJ2-1; D is undetermined. This CDR3 is CATNYNEQFF. The CDR3, as DNA: TGTGCCACAAACTACAATGAGCAGTTCTTC.